A selection of T cell receptor beta chains follows, all from one sample in a study of Graves' ophthalmopathy and Graves' hyperthyroidism. TCRdb independently ran MiXCR on the multiplex PCR reads; one entry per CDR3 protein. The repertoire holds about 740,000 distinct CDR3 sequences, 35% to 50% seen once, with approximately 43% in the top ten. Sequenced material: peripheral blood. The receptors were gathered from an adult man with Graves' ophthalmopathy. CDR3s leave out the opening cysteine and the closing phenylalanine or tryptophan.

>TRBJ2-7|TRBV20-1
SASPAGTRSYEQY
>TRBJ2-7|TRBV12-3/TRBV12-4
ASTPGFSYEQY
>TRBJ2-5|TRBV5-1
ASSFTSGGETQY
>TRBJ1-1|TRBV7-9
ASSLAPPGCDTEAF
>TRBJ2-7|TRBV6-2/TRBV6-3
ASGSEAYEQY
>TRBJ2-2|TRBV25-1
ASSYARGGSGELF
>TRBJ2-6|TRBV25-1
ASVQGGRRANVLT
>TRBJ2-7|TRBV4-3
ASSQVAAKEQY
>TRBJ1-5|TRBV24-1
ATSDLSRGTGDQPQH
>TRBJ2-7|TRBV7-9
ASSLQGLWDEQY
>TRBJ2-7|TRBV20-1
SARVGGLGQY
>TRBJ2-2|TRBV29-1
SDQTSGREGGELF
>TRBJ2-7|TRBV29-1
SVTNTGTPSYEQY
>TRBJ2-3|TRBV7-3
ASSSGCTDTQY
>TRBJ1-2|TRBV7-8
ASSSGSGGYT
>TRBJ2-7|TRBV29-1
SVDPEGDEQY
>TRBJ2-7|TRBV25-1
AWSEGPYEQY
>TRBJ2-5|TRBV12-3/TRBV12-4
ASSGWGYQETQY
>TRBJ1-2|TRBV5-1
ASSLAGGTDYGYT
>TRBJ1-6|TRBV10-3
AISESLGIKPTNNSPLH
>TRBJ1-2|TRBV20-1
SARQSKKIGYGYT
>TRBJ1-6|TRBV20-1
SASIGWGNSPLH
>TRBJ1-3|TRBV29-1
SVEDHRERNSIY